The 25 T cell receptor beta chains below come from one sample, sequenced in a study of shared clonotypes between healthy human individuals (dated by TCRdb to 2020 to 2022). Receptor libraries were prepared by the immunoSEQ multiplex PCR assay. Here the immuneACCESS table is served through TCRdb, limited to in-frame sequences with V and J called. Missing clones are a known gap in these copies; in checked studies unresolved V genes cover under half, and the rest lacks a known reason. This sample has some 1.4 million clones in its table, and 95% to 97% of those were observed once. The top ten clonotypes cover more than 0.9% of the sample. The sequenced sample consisted of naive CD4+ T cells sorted from blood. The label giving this sample's cell subset or site can be read as: CD45RA+ positively selected. The receptors originated from a man under 40 in good health.

The chain carries TRBV10-2 and TRBJ1-1, with D maybe TRBD1 (5 bases). V lost 0 bases and J 1 base, leaving 12 bases between the germline ends. This CDR3 has 16 residues. The germline V gene encodes CDR1 WSHSY and CDR2 SAAADI. CDR3 nucleotide sequence: TGCGCCAGCAGTGAGTCACGGGGCGGGGGGAACACTGAAGCTTTCTTT. Translated: CASSESRGGGNTEAFF.

As for this clone: Other DNA sequences of this sample code for an identical CDR3. This chain links TRBV15 with TRBJ1-1; D gene unclear. The CDR3 contains 15 residues. Germline V gene lookup returns CDR1 LNHNV and CDR2 YYDKDF (reference sequence). Trimming left V 0 bases short and J 1 base short, with 9 bases between. The CDR3 region has the DNA TGTGCCACCAGCAGAGATCCGAGAGGGAACACTGAAGCTTTCTTT. Translation: CATSRDPRGNTEAFF.

V usage is TRBV5-4 and J usage is TRBJ2-7; 13 bases are shared with TRBD2. V trimming: 6 bases; J trimming: 5 bases; junction bases outside the gene matches: 8. This CDR3 contains 15 residues. CDR1 SGHNT and CDR2 YYREEE come from the germline V gene (reference sequence). The CDR3 here is CASTLETSGRNEQYF. The CDR3 nucleotides read TGTGCCAGCACCCTCGAGACTAGCGGGAGGAACGAGCAGTACTTC.

The chain links TRBV18 to TRBJ1-1, with 9 positions matching TRBD1. The germline V gene has CDR1 KGHSH and CDR2 LQKENI. The junction had 7 bases not matched to a gene; V was cut back by 5 bases and J by 6 bases. CDR3 length: 14 residues. The CDR3 loop is CASSSQGAQSEAFF. CDR3 DNA sequence: TGTGCCAGCTCATCACAGGGGGCGCAATCTGAAGCTTTCTTT.

V gene TRBV2 combines with J gene TRBJ1-2; TRBD1 matches at 7 bases. The CDR3 totals 14 residues. Germline CDR1 SNHLY, CDR2 FYNNEI. J gave up 8 bases and V 2 bases, and 8 bases lay outside the gene matches. The CDR3 is CASSEQTGRGGYTF. CDR3 DNA sequence: TGTGCCAGCAGTGAACAGACAGGGAGAGGCGGCTACACCTTC.

The chain couples TRBV7-6 to TRBJ2-7; D may be TRBD2 (5 bases). CDR3 length: 16 residues. The V gene's germline CDR1 is SGHVS and CDR2 FNYEAQ. The V end lost 1 base, the J end lost 3 bases, and 16 bases lay between the germline ends. DNA of the CDR3: TGTGCCAGCAGCTTAGGATTACTAGACTCGGTCTACGAGCAGTACTTC. It codes for CASSLGLLDSVYEQYF.

This chain connects TRBV28 to TRBJ2-7; TRBD1 aligns across 9 bases. The CDR3 length is 16 residues. Germline loops: CDR1 MDHEN, CDR2 SYDVKM. After removal of 4 bases from V and 5 bases from J, the junction contained 12 bases not matched to a gene. The CDR3 DNA reads as TGTGCCAGCAGTTCGAGAACCGGGACAGGGTCCCACGAGCAGTACTTC. It encodes CASSSRTGTGSHEQYF.

The chain carries TRBV2 and TRBJ2-5, with D possibly matching TRBD2 (5 bases). The CDR3 covers 14 residues. CDR1 and CDR2 (germline): SNHLY, FYNNEI. V was pared by 5 bases and J by 5 bases, with 15 bases between. The CDR3 sequence: CASSPFSETETQYF. For the CDR3, the DNA is TGTGCCAGCAGTCCCTTTAGCGAGACTGAGACCCAGTACTTC. Full variable domain (remainder filled in from reference TRBV2 and TRBJ2-5): EPEVTQTPSHQVTQMGQEVILRCVPISNHLYFYWYRQILGQKVEFLVSFYNNEISEKSEIFDDQFSVERPDGSNFTLKIRSTKLEDSAMYFCASSPFSETETQYFGPGTRLLVL.

The chain recombines TRBV28 with TRBJ2-6; 9 bases match TRBD1. The V gene's germline CDR1 is MDHEN and CDR2 SYDVKM. The CDR3 is made up of 18 amino acids. The J segment lost 2 bases and the V segment lost 5 bases, leaving 10 bases of the junction unmatched. Here the CDR3 DNA reads TGTGCCAGCAGTCCCCCCGGGACAGGGCTAACTGGGGCCAACGTCCTGACTTTC. It specifies CASSPPGTGLTGANVLTF.

The V gene is TRBV5-1, the J gene TRBJ1-5; D is ambiguous. The CDR3 is made up of 13 amino acids. V dropped 0 bases and J dropped 6 bases, with 7 bases sitting between them. Germline CDR1 reads SGHRS; CDR2 reads YFSETQ. The CDR3 spells CASSLGERQPQHF. The DNA for the CDR3 is TGCGCCAGCAGCTTGGGGGAACGTCAGCCCCAGCATTTT.

V gene TRBV19 combines with J gene TRBJ2-1; D is unresolved. The CDR3 is made up of 16 amino acids. Germline-derived CDR1 and CDR2 are LNHDA and SQIVND (reference sequence). The V and J ends lost 3 bases and 9 bases respectively, with 21 bases between them. CDR3 DNA sequence: TGTGCCAGTAGTATGGGCGCGACCGTCATCGGCGGTGAGCAGTTCTTC. It is translated as CASSMGATVIGGEQFF.

This rearrangement joins TRBV19 to TRBJ2-3; D may be TRBD2 (5 bases). Germline-derived CDR1 and CDR2 are LNHDA and SQIVND (reference sequence). Trimming stripped 4 bases from V and 0 bases from J, with 8 bases between. CDR3 length: 14 amino acids. CDR3 sequence reads: CASSTGISTDTQYF. In nucleotides, the CDR3 is TGTGCCAGTAGTACCGGGATAAGCACAGATACGCAGTATTTT.

This clone was observed a handful of times. J is TRBJ1-2 and V is TRBV27; D gene unclear. CDR3 size: 14 residues. V gave up 2 bases and J gave up 6 bases, with 13 bases separating them. The germline CDR1 and CDR2 sequences are MNHEY and SMNVEV (reference sequence). The chain's CDR3 is CASSLGGFFDGYTF. The CDR3 DNA is TGTGCCAGCAGTTTAGGTGGATTTTTCGATGGCTACACCTTC.

This clone has a single count. The chain uses TRBV7-9 and TRBJ1-5; maybe TRBD1 (6 bases). Trimming shortened V by 5 bases and J by 2 bases, and 13 bases separated the two germline ends. The germline V gene has CDR1 SEHNR and CDR2 FQNEAQ (reference sequence). The length of the CDR3 is 15 residues. CDR3 sequence (DNA): TGTGCCAGCAGCAAAGAGACAGGCCGCAATCAGCCCCAGCATTTT. It codes for CASSKETGRNQPQHF.

This chain links TRBV4-1 with TRBJ2-3; 9 nucleotides line up with TRBD1. V was pared by 4 bases and J by 14 bases, with 7 bases of the junction left unmatched. Germline V CDR1 and CDR2: MGHRA, YSYEKL. This CDR3 is built from 12 residues. DNA for the CDR3: TGCGCCAGCAGCCGAGGGGACAGGGTTTCGTATTTT. It translates to CASSRGDRVSYF.

The chain has TRBV20-1 and TRBJ2-3; D is unresolved. The germline CDR1 and CDR2 sequences are DFQATT and SNEGSKA (reference sequence). This CDR3 contains 10 residues. Trimming took off 4 bases at V and 7 bases at J, with 6 bases between the two ends. The CDR3 reads CSATLNTQYF. CDR3 bases: TGCAGTGCTACCCTCAATACGCAGTATTTT.

A few counts support this clone. The chain combines TRBV7-9 with TRBJ1-3; D remains ambiguous. The CDR3 is 15 residues long. V dropped 5 bases and J dropped 4 bases, with 15 bases sitting between them. Germline assignment: CDR1 SEHNR and CDR2 FQNEAQ (reference sequence). The CDR3 coding sequence is TGTGCCAGCAGCCTTAGGCAGTTGGAGGGAAACACCATATATTTT. Protein product: CASSLRQLEGNTIYF.

V and J are TRBV6-6 and TRBJ1-2; D unclear. The germline CDR1 and CDR2 sequences are MNHNY and SVGAGI (reference sequence). CDR3 size: 11 residues. The V gene lost 5 bases and the J gene lost 8 bases, with 9 bases spanning the gap. This chain's CDR3 is CASSGSYGYTF. DNA of the CDR3: TGTGCCAGCAGTGGATCTTACGGCTACACCTTC.

The rearrangement uses TRBV10-3 and TRBJ2-4; D gene uncertain. V lost 3 bases and J lost 7, with 16 bases in between. CDR3 length: 15 amino acids. Germline assignment: CDR1 ENHRY and CDR2 SYGVKD. CDR3 sequence reads: CAISDPTYGRNIQYF. The CDR3 nucleotides read TGTGCCATCAGTGACCCAACCTACGGACGGAACATTCAGTACTTC.

This chain links TRBV6-1 with TRBJ2-7; 8 bases are a match to TRBD2. V trimming: 4 bases; J trimming: 0 bases; junction bases outside the gene matches: 2. CDR1 is MNHNS and CDR2 is SASEGT in the germline V gene. The CDR3 spans 14 residues. CDR3 loop: CASSASGSSYEQYF. CDR3 DNA: TGTGCCAGCAGTGCCAGCGGGAGCTCCTACGAGCAGTACTTC.

The chain recombines TRBV14 with TRBJ2-2, with TRBD2 matching 11 bases. Germline values: CDR1 SGHDN, CDR2 FVKESK. The CDR3 has 19 residues. The J segment lost 1 base and the V segment lost 3 bases, leaving 10 bases of the junction unmatched. CDR3 loop: CASSQRTSGFTKNTGELFF. The CDR3 nucleotides are TGTGCCAGCAGCCAGAGGACTAGCGGGTTTACTAAGAACACCGGGGAGCTGTTTTTT.

This clone was seen just once. J is TRBJ2-7 and V is TRBV10-3; 13 bases are a match to TRBD2. Trimming removed 9 bases from V and 6 bases from J; junction bases left unmatched: 5. CDR1 is ENHRY and CDR2 is SYGVKD in the germline V gene. The CDR3 has 13 amino acids. CDR3 protein: CAIGLAGDSEQYF. The DNA of the CDR3 is TGTGCCATAGGACTAGCGGGAGATTCCGAGCAGTACTTC.

This clone showed up just once. The chain uses TRBV13 and TRBJ2-7, with 8 bases identical to TRBD2. V lost 0 bases and J lost 3; bases outside the gene matches: 4. Germline V gene data show CDR1 as PRHDT and CDR2 as FYEKMQ (reference sequence). CDR3 length: 15 residues. The CDR3 DNA is TGTGCCAGCAGCTTAGGGGGACTAGTTAGCTACGAGCAGTACTTC. As protein: CASSLGGLVSYEQYF.

This chain joins TRBV7-3 and TRBJ2-1; possible D gene TRBD2, 5 bases. Trimming removed 4 bases from V and 7 bases from J, with 11 bases in between. CDR1 is SGHTA and CDR2 is FQGTGA in the germline V gene. The CDR3 sequence is 13 residues long. The CDR3 reads CASSSTDSNEQFF. DNA for the CDR3: TGTGCCAGCAGCTCGACGGACTCGAATGAGCAGTTCTTC.

This chain uses TRBV18 with TRBJ2-5, with 8 bases identical to TRBD1. This CDR3 contains 14 residues. Per the germline V gene, CDR1 is KGHSH and CDR2 is LQKENI. Trimming at V came to 3 bases and at J to 5 bases, leaving 5 bases not matched to a gene. CDR3 loop: CASSPDRAGETQYF. The CDR3 region has the DNA TGTGCCAGCTCACCGGACAGGGCCGGCGAGACCCAGTACTTC.